This is a list of T cell receptor beta chains from one sample in a study of blood T cells in healthy people across ages. TCRdb reprocessed the 5' RACE reads with MiXCR, giving one entry per CDR3 protein. The table shows roughly 860,000 distinct CDR3 sequences, with approximately 65% occurring only once. Input material: blood. Receptors were obtained from a man aged 25 to 45 in good health. The CDR3 runs from the conserved cysteine through the conserved F or W. A D gene is named only where the DNA matches it firmly. Only part of the rows carry a size: once, few, many, or a class if the clone is expanded.

D gene: NA; clone size: few; V gene: TRBV11-3; J gene: TRBJ2-3; CDR3 protein: CASSSPEDAAQYF; CDR3 DNA: TGTGCCAGCAGCTCCCCTGAGGATGCCGCGCAGTATTTT
D gene: NA; clone size: NA; V gene: TRBV2; J gene: TRBJ2-3; CDR3 protein: CASSGGSSFATQYF; CDR3 DNA: TGTGCCAGCAGTGGGGGAAGTAGCTTTGCTACGCAGTATTTT
D gene: NA; clone size: NA; V gene: TRBV6-2/TRBV6-3; J gene: TRBJ2-7; CDR3 protein: CASRPTTSSYEQYF; CDR3 DNA: TGTGCCAGCAGACCGACTACGAGCTCCTACGAGCAGTACTTC
D gene: NA; clone size: few; V gene: TRBV7-2; J gene: TRBJ2-5; CDR3 protein: CASSQIAGLETQYF; CDR3 DNA: TGTGCCAGCAGCCAGATAGCTGGGCTTGAGACCCAGTACTTC
D gene: NA; clone size: NA; V gene: TRBV9; J gene: TRBJ1-4; CDR3 protein: CASSTMGGGGTNEKLFF; CDR3 DNA: TGTGCCAGCAGCACAATGGGCGGTGGGGGCACTAATGAAAAACTGTTTTTT
D gene: NA; clone size: NA; V gene: TRBV20-1; J gene: TRBJ2-3; CDR3 protein: CSAIRGGGRTDTQYF; CDR3 DNA: TGCAGTGCTATTCGTGGAGGAGGACGCACAGATACGCAGTATTTT
D gene: NA; clone size: few; V gene: TRBV6-6; J gene: TRBJ1-5; CDR3 protein: CASSLPVSNQPQHF; CDR3 DNA: TGTGCCAGCAGTCTCCCGGTCTCCAATCAGCCCCAGCATTTT
D gene: NA; clone size: NA; V gene: TRBV7-2; J gene: TRBJ2-4; CDR3 protein: CASSQEAVRRGIQYF; CDR3 DNA: TGTGCCAGCAGCCAAGAGGCGGTCCGTCGGGGCATTCAGTACTTC
D gene: TRBD2; clone size: NA; V gene: TRBV7-2; J gene: TRBJ2-3; CDR3 protein: CASSLYSGGATDTQYF; CDR3 DNA: TGTGCCAGCAGCTTATATAGCGGGGGGGCCACAGATACGCAGTATTTT
D gene: NA; clone size: NA; V gene: TRBV29-1; J gene: TRBJ2-5; CDR3 protein: CSVNKETQYF; CDR3 DNA: TGCAGCGTCAATAAGGAGACCCAGTACTTC
D gene: NA; clone size: NA; V gene: TRBV21-1; J gene: TRBJ2-7; CDR3 protein: CASSTGTSRIQPSYEQYF; CDR3 DNA: TGTGCCAGCAGTACCGGGACTAGCCGAATCCAGCCCTCCTACGAGCAGTACTTC
D gene: TRBD1; clone size: NA; V gene: TRBV4-3; J gene: TRBJ1-5; CDR3 protein: CASSQSLDRDSNQPQHF; CDR3 DNA: TGCGCCAGCAGCCAATCTCTGGACAGGGATAGCAATCAGCCCCAGCATTTT
D gene: NA; clone size: few; V gene: TRBV11-1; J gene: TRBJ1-2; CDR3 protein: CASSPGEGNYGYTF; CDR3 DNA: TGTGCCAGCAGCCCAGGGGAGGGTAACTATGGCTACACCTTC
D gene: NA; clone size: NA; V gene: TRBV12-3/TRBV12-4; J gene: TRBJ2-2; CDR3 protein: CASILRVGGNTGELFF; CDR3 DNA: TGTGCCAGCATCTTAAGAGTGGGGGGGAACACCGGGGAGCTGTTTTTT
D gene: TRBD1; clone size: many; V gene: TRBV6-5; J gene: TRBJ2-7; CDR3 protein: CASSRDRAYEQYF; CDR3 DNA: TGTGCCAGCAGCCGAGACAGGGCGTACGAGCAGTACTTC
D gene: TRBD1; clone size: few; V gene: TRBV25-1; J gene: TRBJ2-7; CDR3 protein: CASSGTGARYEQYF; CDR3 DNA: TGTGCCAGCAGTGGAACAGGGGCCCGCTACGAGCAGTACTTC
D gene: TRBD1; clone size: NA; V gene: TRBV9; J gene: TRBJ1-2; CDR3 protein: CASSVAIRQGLYGYTF; CDR3 DNA: TGTGCCAGCAGCGTAGCCATACGACAGGGCCTCTATGGCTACACCTTC
D gene: NA; clone size: NA; V gene: TRBV20-1; J gene: TRBJ2-1; CDR3 protein: CSARVTYEQFF; CDR3 DNA: TGCAGTGCTAGAGTGACCTATGAGCAGTTCTTC
D gene: TRBD1; clone size: NA; V gene: TRBV7-2; J gene: TRBJ1-5; CDR3 protein: CASSLAIDRGNQPQHF; CDR3 DNA: TGTGCCAGCAGCTTAGCGATTGACAGGGGCAATCAGCCCCAGCATTTT
D gene: NA; clone size: many; V gene: TRBV5-8; J gene: TRBJ1-5; CDR3 protein: CASSLWGGRVRNQPQHF; CDR3 DNA: TGTGCCAGCAGCTTGTGGGGGGGCAGGGTTCGCAATCAGCCCCAGCATTTT
D gene: TRBD2; clone size: NA; V gene: TRBV3-1; J gene: TRBJ2-7; CDR3 protein: CASSPPGLAGAYEQYF; CDR3 DNA: TGTGCCAGCAGCCCCCCTGGACTAGCGGGGGCCTACGAGCAGTACTTC
D gene: NA; clone size: NA; V gene: TRBV5-6; J gene: TRBJ1-2; CDR3 protein: CAGSWVSGYGYTF; CDR3 DNA: TGTGCCGGCAGCTGGGTATCAGGGTATGGCTACACCTTC
D gene: NA; clone size: NA; V gene: TRBV12-3/TRBV12-4; J gene: TRBJ1-6; CDR3 protein: CASSFGASGNSPLHF; CDR3 DNA: TGTGCCAGCAGTTTTGGGGCATCTGGTAATTCACCCCTCCACTTT
D gene: NA; clone size: few; V gene: TRBV20-1; J gene: TRBJ2-3; CDR3 protein: CSARRASGTDTQYF; CDR3 DNA: TGCAGTGCTAGAAGGGCCTCGGGCACAGATACGCAGTATTTT
D gene: TRBD1; clone size: NA; V gene: TRBV29-1; J gene: TRBJ1-2; CDR3 protein: CSVVQGDHYGYTF; CDR3 DNA: TGCAGCGTTGTACAGGGGGACCACTATGGCTACACCTTC
D gene: NA; clone size: NA; V gene: TRBV5-5; J gene: TRBJ2-1; CDR3 protein: CASSDLWEQFF; CDR3 DNA: TGTGCCAGCAGCGATCTATGGGAGCAGTTCTTC
D gene: NA; clone size: NA; V gene: TRBV12-3/TRBV12-4; J gene: TRBJ1-6; CDR3 protein: CASSQQGRNSPLHF; CDR3 DNA: TGTGCCAGCAGTCAACAGGGTCGGAATTCACCCCTCCACTTT
D gene: TRBD1; clone size: NA; V gene: TRBV5-1; J gene: TRBJ1-2; CDR3 protein: CASASRQGGTIHGYTF; CDR3 DNA: TGCGCCAGCGCCTCCAGACAGGGGGGGACAATCCATGGCTACACCTTC
D gene: NA; clone size: NA; V gene: TRBV6-5; J gene: TRBJ2-2; CDR3 protein: CASQDSNTGELFF; CDR3 DNA: TGTGCCAGCCAGGACAGTAACACCGGGGAGCTGTTTTTT
D gene: NA; clone size: few; V gene: TRBV4-3; J gene: TRBJ1-6; CDR3 protein: CASSQGGSESPLHF; CDR3 DNA: TGCGCCAGCAGCCAAGGGGGATCCGAATCACCCCTCCACTTT
D gene: NA; clone size: NA; V gene: TRBV24-1; J gene: TRBJ2-3; CDR3 protein: CATSDAVAVDTQYF; CDR3 DNA: TGTGCCACCAGTGACGCGGTCGCGGTGGATACGCAGTATTTT
D gene: NA; clone size: NA; V gene: TRBV6-5; J gene: TRBJ2-7; CDR3 protein: CASSYGVLSGSYEQYF; CDR3 DNA: TGTGCCAGCAGTTACGGGGTCTTAAGCGGCTCCTACGAGCAGTACTTC
D gene: TRBD1; clone size: once; V gene: TRBV12-3/TRBV12-4; J gene: TRBJ1-5; CDR3 protein: CASSSNTGGGQPQHF; CDR3 DNA: TGTGCCAGCAGCTCCAACACAGGGGGCGGACAGCCCCAGCATTTT
D gene: NA; clone size: NA; V gene: TRBV13; J gene: TRBJ2-3; CDR3 protein: CASSPDGSRTDTQYF; CDR3 DNA: TGTGCCAGCAGTCCCGACGGGTCTCGCACAGATACGCAGTATTTT
D gene: NA; clone size: once; V gene: TRBV6-2/TRBV6-3; J gene: TRBJ2-7; CDR3 protein: CASRTGVQQYF; CDR3 DNA: TGTGCCAGCAGGACTGGAGTTCAGCAGTACTTC
D gene: TRBD2; clone size: few; V gene: TRBV20-1; J gene: TRBJ2-1; CDR3 protein: CSAPTSGGSYNEQFF; CDR3 DNA: TGCAGTGCTCCTACGAGCGGGGGCTCCTACAATGAGCAGTTCTTC
D gene: NA; clone size: few; V gene: TRBV4-3; J gene: TRBJ2-1; CDR3 protein: CASSQAGGQSNEQFF; CDR3 DNA: TGCGCCAGCAGCCAAGCGGGCGGACAGTCCAATGAGCAGTTCTTC
D gene: NA; clone size: once; V gene: TRBV3-1; J gene: TRBJ2-3; CDR3 protein: CASSQDYAGASTDTQYF; CDR3 DNA: TGTGCCAGCAGCCAAGATTATGCGGGGGCAAGCACAGATACGCAGTATTTT
D gene: TRBD1; clone size: NA; V gene: TRBV18; J gene: TRBJ2-7; CDR3 protein: CVSSLGTVSYEQYF; CDR3 DNA: TGTGTCAGCTCACTTGGGACAGTCTCCTACGAGCAGTACTTC
D gene: TRBD1; clone size: NA; V gene: TRBV12-3/TRBV12-4; J gene: TRBJ2-7; CDR3 protein: CASSPAGQGTYEQYF; CDR3 DNA: TGTGCCAGCAGTCCAGCGGGACAGGGTACCTACGAGCAGTACTTC
D gene: NA; clone size: NA; V gene: TRBV6-6; J gene: TRBJ2-7; CDR3 protein: CASYSGATREQYF; CDR3 DNA: TGTGCCAGTTATTCGGGGGCCACCCGCGAGCAGTACTTC
D gene: NA; clone size: NA; V gene: TRBV25-1; J gene: TRBJ1-2; CDR3 protein: CASSEYGPGVTYGYTF; CDR3 DNA: TGTGCCAGCAGTGAATACGGTCCAGGGGTAACCTATGGCTACACCTTC
D gene: NA; clone size: NA; V gene: TRBV4-2; J gene: TRBJ1-6; CDR3 protein: CASSQESRDRSPLHF; CDR3 DNA: TGTGCCAGCAGCCAAGAAAGCAGGGATCGGTCACCCCTCCACTTT
D gene: NA; clone size: few; V gene: TRBV6-5; J gene: TRBJ2-5; CDR3 protein: CASSWDGTQYF; CDR3 DNA: TGTGCCAGCAGCTGGGATGGGACCCAGTACTTC
D gene: NA; clone size: NA; V gene: TRBV29-1; J gene: TRBJ1-2; CDR3 protein: CSIDGEGYTF; CDR3 DNA: TGCAGCATTGACGGGGAGGGCTACACCTTC
D gene: NA; clone size: NA; V gene: TRBV9; J gene: TRBJ2-7; CDR3 protein: CASSPTDTRTYFYEQYF; CDR3 DNA: TGTGCCAGCAGCCCCACTGACACGAGGACCTATTTCTACGAGCAGTACTTC
D gene: TRBD1; clone size: many; V gene: TRBV7-9; J gene: TRBJ2-1; CDR3 protein: CASSFPDRGEFF; CDR3 DNA: TGTGCCAGCAGCTTTCCCGACAGGGGCGAGTTCTTC
D gene: TRBD1; clone size: NA; V gene: TRBV6-2/TRBV6-3; J gene: TRBJ2-3; CDR3 protein: CASSYQQGRYTQYF; CDR3 DNA: TGTGCCAGCAGTTACCAACAGGGGAGATATACGCAGTATTTT
D gene: NA; clone size: few; V gene: TRBV28; J gene: TRBJ1-6; CDR3 protein: CASRPVSSYNSPLHF; CDR3 DNA: TGTGCCAGCAGACCAGTGAGCTCCTATAATTCACCCCTCCACTTT
D gene: NA; clone size: NA; V gene: TRBV6-5; J gene: TRBJ2-7; CDR3 protein: CASSYGQGLGYEQYF; CDR3 DNA: TGTGCCAGCAGTTACGGCCAAGGGCTAGGCTACGAGCAGTACTTC
D gene: TRBD1; clone size: NA; V gene: TRBV2; J gene: TRBJ1-5; CDR3 protein: CASSRNARGQGYQPQHF; CDR3 DNA: TGTGCCAGCAGCCGAAACGCTAGGGGACAGGGCTATCAGCCCCAGCATTTT
D gene: NA; clone size: NA; V gene: TRBV2; J gene: TRBJ2-6; CDR3 protein: CASSEDRSGANVLTF; CDR3 DNA: TGTGCCAGCAGTGAAGACCGCTCTGGGGCCAACGTTCTGACTTTC
D gene: NA; clone size: NA; V gene: TRBV29-1; J gene: TRBJ2-5; CDR3 protein: CSVKRLEGTQYF; CDR3 DNA: TGCAGCGTTAAAAGACTTGAGGGGACCCAGTACTTC
D gene: NA; clone size: few; V gene: TRBV6-2/TRBV6-3; J gene: TRBJ1-5; CDR3 protein: CASSYRSVTDQPQHF; CDR3 DNA: TGTGCCAGCAGTTATCGTTCCGTGACGGATCAGCCCCAGCATTTT
D gene: NA; clone size: few; V gene: TRBV18; J gene: TRBJ2-7; CDR3 protein: CASSRRTPGPYEQYF; CDR3 DNA: TGTGCCAGCTCACGCAGGACCCCAGGTCCCTACGAGCAGTACTTC